The present entry profiles one TCR beta chain with its context. The method was immunoSEQ multiplex PCR; TCRdb's version includes in-frame clones alone and lacks a portion of them. The sample has around 150,000 clones, around 84% seen once. The CDR3 extends over 13 amino acids. Losses at the gene ends were 7 bases for V and 7 bases for J; bases not matched to a gene: 8. CDR1 is MNHEY, CDR2 SVGAGI, per germline. This specimen belongs to a study of blood T cell repertoires in COVID-19. The overall study: PBMCs, B-cell-depleted T cells, or T cells provided the cDNA or gDNA that made up the material.

Those enrolled, adults aged 18 to 89 years, came from about two dozen US areas. Among Cohort 3 donors, those recovered had two negative PCRs, clearance, or symptom resolution. The clonotype originates from a man aged 50 to 60 who had recovered from COVID-19. Source material: PBMCs or T cells enriched from blood (not recorded which). The J gene is TRBJ2-7, the V gene TRBV6-5; 9 bases agree with TRBD1. The CDR3 DNA follows: TGTGCCAGCACCAGCGGGACAGGGAGAGAGCAGTACTTC. Its translation is CASTSGTGREQYF.